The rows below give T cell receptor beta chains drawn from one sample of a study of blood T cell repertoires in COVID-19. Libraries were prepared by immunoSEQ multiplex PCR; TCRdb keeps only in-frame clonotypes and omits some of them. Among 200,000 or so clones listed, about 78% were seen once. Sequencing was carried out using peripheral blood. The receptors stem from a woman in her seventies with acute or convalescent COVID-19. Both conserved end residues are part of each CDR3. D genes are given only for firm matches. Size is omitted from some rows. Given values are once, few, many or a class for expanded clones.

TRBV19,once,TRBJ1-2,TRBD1,TGTGCCAGTAGTTCCCTTGGGACAGGCAACTATGGCTACACCTTC,CASSSLGTGNYGYTF
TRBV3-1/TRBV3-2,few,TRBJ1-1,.,TGTGCCAGCAGCCAAGCCCGTAACACTGAAGCTTTCTTT,CASSQARNTEAFF
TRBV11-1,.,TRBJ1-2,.,TGTGCCAGCAGCTTACAGGACACTTCGAACTATGGCTACACCTTC,CASSLQDTSNYGYTF
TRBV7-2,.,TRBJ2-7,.,TGTGCCAGCAGCTTAAGGAGGACGAACTACGAGCAGTACTTC,CASSLRRTNYEQYF
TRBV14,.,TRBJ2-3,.,TGTGCCAGCAGCCAAAGATGGGGCTCGCGGGAAACAGATACGCAGTATTTT,CASSQRWGSRETDTQYF
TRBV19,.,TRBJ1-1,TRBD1,TGTGCCAGTACCGAAACAGGGGGCCTAGTAGGAACTGAAGCTTTCTTT,CASTETGGLVGTEAFF
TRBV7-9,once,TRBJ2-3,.,TGTGCCAGCAGCAGGAACGGGAGCCCAGATACGCAGTATTTT,CASSRNGSPDTQYF
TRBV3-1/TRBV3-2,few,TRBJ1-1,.,TGTGCCAGCAGCCAAGTTGTAGGGGGCACTGAAGCTTTCTTT,CASSQVVGGTEAFF
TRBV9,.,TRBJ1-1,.,TGTGCCAGCACCCCGGATGGGGGGGCTATGAACACTGAAGCTTTCTTT,CASTPDGGAMNTEAFF
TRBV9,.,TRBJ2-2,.,TGTGCCAGCAGCGTAGCAGGGGCGTACACCGGGGAGCTGTTTTTT,CASSVAGAYTGELFF
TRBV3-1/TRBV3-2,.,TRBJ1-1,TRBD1,TGTGCCAGCAGCCTCGGACAGGGCGACACTGAAGCTTTCTTT,CASSLGQGDTEAFF
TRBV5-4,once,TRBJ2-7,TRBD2,TGTGCCAGCAGCTCTGGAGGTAGCGGGTTCTCCTACGAGCAGTACTTC,CASSSGGSGFSYEQYF
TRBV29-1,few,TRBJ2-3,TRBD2,TGCAGCGTTGAAGGCGGGAGAGGCGCAGATACGCAGTATTTT,CSVEGGRGADTQYF
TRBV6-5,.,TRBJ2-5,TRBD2,TGTGCCAGCAGTTACGAGGCGGGGGAGGAGACCCAGTACTTC,CASSYEAGEETQYF
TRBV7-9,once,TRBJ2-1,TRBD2,TGTGCCAGCAGCACCCTAGACAGCTGGACTAGCGGGAGTCCCTACAATGAGCAGTTCTTC,CASSTLDSWTSGSPYNEQFF
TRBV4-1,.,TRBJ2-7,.,TGCGCCAGCAGTCCCGGCCCTTCCCAGGACGAGCAGTACTTC,CASSPGPSQDEQYF
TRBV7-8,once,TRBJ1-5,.,TGTGCCAGCAGCTTAGAGAACAGGGAAAGGGATCAGCCCCAGCATTTT,CASSLENRERDQPQHF
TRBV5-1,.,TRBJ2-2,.,TGCGCCAGCGGCGTCCGGAGGGACACCGGGGAGCTGTTTTTT,CASGVRRDTGELFF
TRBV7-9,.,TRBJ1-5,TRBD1,TGTGCCAGCAGCCCGGGACAGACTAGCAATCAGCCCCAGCATTTT,CASSPGQTSNQPQHF
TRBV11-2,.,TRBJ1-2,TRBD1,TGTGCCAGCAGCGAAGAGGGACAGGGGATAAACTATGGCTACACCTTC,CASSEEGQGINYGYTF
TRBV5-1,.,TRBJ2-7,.,TGCGCCAGCGGTAGGGACACCAGTTCCTACGAGCAGTACTTC,CASGRDTSSYEQYF
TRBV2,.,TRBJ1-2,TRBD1,TGTGCCAGCACGACAGGGAGTGGAGGCTACACCTTC,CASTTGSGGYTF
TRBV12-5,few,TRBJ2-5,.,TGTGCTAGTGCTGGGACTTTAGAGACCCAGTACTTC,CASAGTLETQYF
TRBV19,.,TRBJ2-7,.,TGTGCCAGTGCAGGAGGTTACGAGCAGTACTTC,CASAGGYEQYF
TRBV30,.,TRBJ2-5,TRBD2,TGTGCCTGGAGTCGGGGGGGGCTGTCAGAGACCCAGTACTTC,CAWSRGGLSETQYF
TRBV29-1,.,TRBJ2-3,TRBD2,TGCAGCGTTACCCCGGAGCGGGACGGGCAGTATTTT,CSVTPERDGQYF
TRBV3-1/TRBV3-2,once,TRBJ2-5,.,TGTGCCAGCAGCCAAGTTCGATTCGGAGAGACCCAGTACTTC,CASSQVRFGETQYF
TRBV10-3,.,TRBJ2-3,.,TGTGCCATCAGTGAGTCTAATGGCCGCACAGATACGCAGTATTTT,CAISESNGRTDTQYF
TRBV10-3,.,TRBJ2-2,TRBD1,TGTGCCATCAGGCCCGGGACAGGGGGAAGGGGGGAGCTGTTTTTT,CAIRPGTGGRGELFF
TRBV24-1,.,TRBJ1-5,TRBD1,TGTGCCACCAGTGACCCGACAGGGGATGGCAATCAGCCCCAGCATTTT,CATSDPTGDGNQPQHF
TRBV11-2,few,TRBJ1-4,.,TGTGCCAGCAGCTTAGATCGGGGGGCTGGGGCGGATGAAAAACTGTTTTTT,CASSLDRGAGADEKLFF
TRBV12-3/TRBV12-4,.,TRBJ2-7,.,TGTGCCAGCAGTTTATCAGAAACCTACGAGCAGTACTTC,CASSLSETYEQYF
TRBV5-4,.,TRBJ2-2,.,TGTGCCAGCAGCTTGGCTTGGGGTCTACCGGGGACCGGGGAGCTGTTTTTT,CASSLAWGLPGTGELFF
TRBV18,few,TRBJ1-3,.,TGTGCCAGCTCACCGGGGCTCGGGTCTGGAAACACCATATATTTT,CASSPGLGSGNTIYF
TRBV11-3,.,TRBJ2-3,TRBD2,TGTGCCAGCAGCCTGGGACTAGCGGGAGGTTCAGATACGCAGTATTTT,CASSLGLAGGSDTQYF
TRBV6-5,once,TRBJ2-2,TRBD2,TGTGCCAGCAGTTACGGGGTCCGGGAGGGAACCGGGGAGCTGTTTTTT,CASSYGVREGTGELFF
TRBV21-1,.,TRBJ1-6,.,TGTGCCAGCAGCCTCCGGGAGGGCCTAAGGAGCTCCTATAATTCACCCCTCCACTTT,CASSLREGLRSSYNSPLHF